This T cell receptor (beta chain) is drawn from a study of a mutant IDH1 vaccine in newly diagnosed glioma (dated by TCRdb to the early 2020s). Background on the whole study: Across visits V03 through V10, patients got a total of eight vaccinations, given in weeks 1, 3, 5, 7, 11, 15, 19 and 23. Vaccination was initiated 4-6 weeks after radiotherapy alone, or concurrently with temozolomide cycles in the chemotherapy-containing groups. The approximately 30 treated patients were 62.5% male and approximately 40% female, with a mean age of around 40 years. Prior to enrollment, patients had been given standard therapy consisting of radiotherapy alone, temozolomide alone, or radiochemotherapy with temozolomide, with the combination given to most patients. Peripheral blood was drawn at six visits: V03 (baseline), V05, V07, V10, V12 and V13. Longitudinal TCRB deep sequencing was done for fewer than 30 treated patients, wherever samples were available for exploratory analyses. Results the study describes overall, beyond this receptor: Immune responses induced by the vaccine were seen in 90% to 95% of patients across multiple MHC alleles. Pseudoprogression appeared unrelated to alterations in the top peripheral T cell clonotypes detected by TCRB sequencing. It was noted by the authors that analyses of patient blood samples could not be reproduced owing to sample limitations. Selection of PBMC samples for TCRB deep sequencing was based on availability.

In the paper's terms, the time point label means: week 23, last vaccination. Every vaccine dose consisted of 300 ug of a 20-mer mutant IDH1 peptide in Montanide, administered subcutaneously together with topical imiquimod. Newly diagnosed WHO grade 3 or 4 IDH1-mutant astrocytomas showing loss of nuclear ATRX were present in the donors. The samples were drawn from NOA16, a multicentre, single-arm, open-label phase I trial in Germany that tested a mutant IDH1 peptide vaccine in humans for the first time. Genomic DNA for TCRB sequencing was isolated from EDTA blood with the DNeasy Blood and Tissue Kit. Notes on this clone: It has no known antigen specificity. Per-base quality was not reported, and no clone a single base away is much larger than it.

Library preparation was by the immunoSEQ multiplex PCR assay. Rearranged TCR beta chain sequences were amplified with the hsTCRB Kit following the manufacturer's protocol. Sequencing of TCRB libraries was carried out on an Illumina MiSeq. For the original study's pipeline: The proprietary platform of the kit vendor was used for demultiplexing, trimming and gene mapping. In TCRdb, the immuneACCESS table is reduced to in-frame sequences with V and J assigned. These tables do not hold every clone; where another copy was compared, an unresolved V gene accounts for under half, and the others remain unexplained. D and trimming come from the DNA, and the V and J calls and clone size come from that table. Across this sample there are around 30,000 clones, with around nine tenths seen only once. Over 2.5% of the sample is in the top ten clones. The TCR comes from a middle-aged man with glioma. The sample was PBMCs, taken from a glioma patient whose treatment included an IDH1 peptide vaccine.

CDR3 reads: CATFLAGGLSTDTQYF. The DNA reads TGTGCCACCTTTCTAGCGGGGGGTCTAAGCACAGATACGCAGTATTTT. The chain links TRBV15 with TRBJ2-3, with TRBD2 identical over 11 junction bases. The CDR3 covers 16 residues, taking in both the cysteine and the phenylalanine. Only CDR3 DNA is held: 48 bases, read in frame from base 1. V has 8 bases trimmed and J has 0 bases trimmed; junction bases matching no gene number 7. CDR1 is given as LNHNV and CDR2 as YYDKDF, both from the germline V gene (reference sequence).